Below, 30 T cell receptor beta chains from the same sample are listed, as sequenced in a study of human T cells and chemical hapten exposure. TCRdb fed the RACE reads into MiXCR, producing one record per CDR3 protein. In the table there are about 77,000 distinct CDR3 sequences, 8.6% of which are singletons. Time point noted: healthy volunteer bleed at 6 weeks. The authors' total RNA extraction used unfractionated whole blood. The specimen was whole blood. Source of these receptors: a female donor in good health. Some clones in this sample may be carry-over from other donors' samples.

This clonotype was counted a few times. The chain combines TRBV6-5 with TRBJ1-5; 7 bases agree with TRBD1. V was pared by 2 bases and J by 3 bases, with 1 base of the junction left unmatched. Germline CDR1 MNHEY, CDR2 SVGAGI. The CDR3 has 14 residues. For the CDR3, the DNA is TGTGCCAGCAGTTACACAGGGGACAATCAGCCCCAGCATTTT. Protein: CASSYTGDNQPQHF.

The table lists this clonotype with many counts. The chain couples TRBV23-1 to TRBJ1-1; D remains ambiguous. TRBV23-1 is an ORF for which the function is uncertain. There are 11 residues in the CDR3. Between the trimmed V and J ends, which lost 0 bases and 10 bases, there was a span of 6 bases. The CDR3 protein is CASSQSSTAFF. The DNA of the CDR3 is TGCGCCAGCAGTCAATCTAGCACAGCTTTCTTT.

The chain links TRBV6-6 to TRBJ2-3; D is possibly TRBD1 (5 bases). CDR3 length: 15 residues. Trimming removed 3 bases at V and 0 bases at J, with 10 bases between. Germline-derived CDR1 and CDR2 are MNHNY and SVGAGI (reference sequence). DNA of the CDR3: TGTGCCAGCAGTTATGGGGCGAGTAGCACAGATACGCAGTATTTT. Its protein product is CASSYGASSTDTQYF.

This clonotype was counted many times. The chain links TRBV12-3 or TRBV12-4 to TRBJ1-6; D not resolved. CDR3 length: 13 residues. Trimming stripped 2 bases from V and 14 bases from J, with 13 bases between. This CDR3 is CASSLSLGGTLHF. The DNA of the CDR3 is TGTGCCAGCAGTTTATCATTGGGAGGAACCCTCCACTTT.

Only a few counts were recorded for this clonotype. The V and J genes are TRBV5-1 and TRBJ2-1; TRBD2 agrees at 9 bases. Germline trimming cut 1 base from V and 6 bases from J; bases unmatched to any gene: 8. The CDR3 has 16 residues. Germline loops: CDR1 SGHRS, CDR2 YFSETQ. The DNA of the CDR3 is TGCGCCAGCAGCTTGCTCGGCGGGGGGGCCGGCAATGAGCAGTTCTTC. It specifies CASSLLGGGAGNEQFF.

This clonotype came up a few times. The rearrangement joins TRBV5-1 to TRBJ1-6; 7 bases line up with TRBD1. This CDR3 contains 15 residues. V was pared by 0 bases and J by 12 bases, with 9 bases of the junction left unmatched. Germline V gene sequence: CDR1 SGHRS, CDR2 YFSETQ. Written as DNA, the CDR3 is TGCGCCAGCAGCTTGGTTCGACAGGGACGTGAACCCCTCCACTTT. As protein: CASSLVRQGREPLHF.

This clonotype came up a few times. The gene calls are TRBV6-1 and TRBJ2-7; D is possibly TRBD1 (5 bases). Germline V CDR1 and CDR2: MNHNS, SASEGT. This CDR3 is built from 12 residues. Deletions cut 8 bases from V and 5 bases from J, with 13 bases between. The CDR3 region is CASRAGYHEQYF. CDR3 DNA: TGTGCCAGCCGGGCAGGGTACCACGAGCAGTACTTC.

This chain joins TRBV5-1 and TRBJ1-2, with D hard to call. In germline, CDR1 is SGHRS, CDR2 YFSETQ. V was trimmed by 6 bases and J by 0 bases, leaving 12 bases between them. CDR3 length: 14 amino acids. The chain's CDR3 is CASTPVLANYGYTF. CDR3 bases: TGCGCCAGCACTCCGGTTTTGGCTAACTATGGCTACACCTTC.

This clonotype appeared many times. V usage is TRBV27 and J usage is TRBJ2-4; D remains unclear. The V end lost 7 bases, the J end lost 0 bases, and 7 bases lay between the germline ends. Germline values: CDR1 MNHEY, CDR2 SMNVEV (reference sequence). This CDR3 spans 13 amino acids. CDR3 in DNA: TGTGCCAGCATTCCCCTAGCCAAAAACATTCAGTACTTC. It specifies CASIPLAKNIQYF.

The CDR3 nucleotides are TGCAGTGCTAGAGATTTCTTCACAGATACGCAGTATTTT. This translates into CSARDFFTDTQYF. This chain connects TRBV20-1 to TRBJ2-3; D remains ambiguous. This CDR3 region has 13 residues. Germline V gene data show CDR1 as DFQATT and CDR2 as SNEGSKA (reference sequence). V lost 0 bases and J lost 2, with 6 bases in between.

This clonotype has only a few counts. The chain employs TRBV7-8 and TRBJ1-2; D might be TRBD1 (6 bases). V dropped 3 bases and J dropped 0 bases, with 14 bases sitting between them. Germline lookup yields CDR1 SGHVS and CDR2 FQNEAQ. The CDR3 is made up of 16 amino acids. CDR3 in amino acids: CASSFSGQSTNYGYTF. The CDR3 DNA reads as TGTGCCAGCAGCTTTTCCGGACAGTCTACTAACTATGGCTACACCTTC.

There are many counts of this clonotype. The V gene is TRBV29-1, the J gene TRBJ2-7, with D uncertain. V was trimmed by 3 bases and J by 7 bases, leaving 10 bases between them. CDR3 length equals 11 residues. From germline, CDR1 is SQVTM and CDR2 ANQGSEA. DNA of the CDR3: TGCAGCGTTGACAATCAAGAAGAGCAGTACTTC. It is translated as CSVDNQEEQYF.

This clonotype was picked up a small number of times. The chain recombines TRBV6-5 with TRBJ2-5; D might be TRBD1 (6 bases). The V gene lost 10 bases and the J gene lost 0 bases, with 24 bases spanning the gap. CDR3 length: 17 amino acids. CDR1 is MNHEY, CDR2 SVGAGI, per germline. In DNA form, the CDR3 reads TGTGCCACACAGGGTCTCCCCGCGAGTGAGTACCAAGAGACCCAGTACTTC. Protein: CATQGLPASEYQETQYF.

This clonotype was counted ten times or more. CDR3: CASSFSYEQYF. In DNA form, the CDR3 reads TGTGCCAGCAGCTTTAGCTACGAGCAGTACTTC. The chain links TRBV5-5 to TRBJ2-7; no definite D call. In germline, CDR1 is SGHKS, CDR2 YYEKEE (reference sequence). CDR3 length: 11 residues. The V end was cut by 2 bases, the J end by 3 bases, with 3 bases between.

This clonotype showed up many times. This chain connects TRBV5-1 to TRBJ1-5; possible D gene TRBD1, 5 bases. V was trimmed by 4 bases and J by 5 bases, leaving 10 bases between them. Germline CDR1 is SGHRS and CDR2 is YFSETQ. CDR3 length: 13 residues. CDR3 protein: CASSTTADQPQHF. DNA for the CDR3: TGCGCCAGCAGCACGACAGCAGATCAGCCCCAGCATTTT.

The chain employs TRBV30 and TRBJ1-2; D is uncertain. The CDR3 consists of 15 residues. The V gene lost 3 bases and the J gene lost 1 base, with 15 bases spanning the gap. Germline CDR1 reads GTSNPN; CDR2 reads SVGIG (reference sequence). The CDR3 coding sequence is TGTGCCTGGAGCCGCAGGAGGCGAAATAACTATGGCTACACCTTC. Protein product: CAWSRRRRNNYGYTF.

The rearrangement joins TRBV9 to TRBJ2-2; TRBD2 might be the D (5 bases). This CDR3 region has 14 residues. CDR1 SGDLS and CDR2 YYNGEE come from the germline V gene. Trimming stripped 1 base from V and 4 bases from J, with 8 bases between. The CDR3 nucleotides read TGTGCCAGCAGCGTAAGGGAGCTCACCGGGGAGCTGTTTTTT. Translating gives CASSVRELTGELFF.

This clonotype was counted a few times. CDR3 residues: CASSLSGTGSPFIEQYF. CDR3 nucleotides: TGTGCCAGCAGTTTAAGCGGGACAGGCTCCCCCTTCATCGAGCAGTACTTC. This chain joins TRBV28 and TRBJ2-7, with D perhaps matching TRBD1 (8 bases). The CDR3 has 17 residues. Between the trimmed V and J ends, which lost 2 bases and 6 bases, there was a span of 23 bases. The V gene's germline CDR1 is MDHEN and CDR2 SYDVKM. The full variable domain, with the rest looked up from reference TRBV28 and TRBJ2-7, is DVKVTQSSRYLVKRTGEKVFLECVQDMDHENMFWYRQDPGLGLRLIYFSYDVKMKEKGDIPEGYSVSREKKERFSLILESASTNQTSMYLCASSLSGTGSPFIEQYFGPGTRLTVT.

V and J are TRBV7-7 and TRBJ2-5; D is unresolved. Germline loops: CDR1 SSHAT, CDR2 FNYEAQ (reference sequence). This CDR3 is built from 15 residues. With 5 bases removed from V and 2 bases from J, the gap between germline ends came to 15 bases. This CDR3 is CASSLGPTEQETQYF. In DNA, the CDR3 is TGTGCCAGCAGCCTAGGCCCAACGGAGCAAGAGACCCAGTACTTC.

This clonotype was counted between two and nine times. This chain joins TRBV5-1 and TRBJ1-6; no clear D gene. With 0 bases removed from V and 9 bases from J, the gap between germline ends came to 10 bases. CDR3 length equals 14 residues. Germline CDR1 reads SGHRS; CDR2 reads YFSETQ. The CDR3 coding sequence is TGCGCCAGCAGCTTGGGGCAGATACCTTCACCCCTCCACTTT. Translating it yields CASSLGQIPSPLHF.

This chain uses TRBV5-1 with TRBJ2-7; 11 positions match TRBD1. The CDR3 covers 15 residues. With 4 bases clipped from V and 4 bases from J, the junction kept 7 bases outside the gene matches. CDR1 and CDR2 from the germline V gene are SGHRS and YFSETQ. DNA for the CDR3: TGCGCCAGCAGCCCGTGGACAGGGGGCGGGTACGAGCAGTACTTC. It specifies CASSPWTGGGYEQYF.

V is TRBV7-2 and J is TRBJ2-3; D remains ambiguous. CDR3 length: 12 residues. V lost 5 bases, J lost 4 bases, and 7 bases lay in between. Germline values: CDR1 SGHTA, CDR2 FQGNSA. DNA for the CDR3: TGTGCCAGCAGCCCTACCTCAGATACGCAGTATTTT. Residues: CASSPTSDTQYF.

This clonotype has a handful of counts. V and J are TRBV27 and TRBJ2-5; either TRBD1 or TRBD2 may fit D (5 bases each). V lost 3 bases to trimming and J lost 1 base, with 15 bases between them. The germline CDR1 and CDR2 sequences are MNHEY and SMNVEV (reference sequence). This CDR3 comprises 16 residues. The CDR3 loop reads CASSLLWGKAQETQYF. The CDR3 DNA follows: TGTGCCAGCAGTTTGCTTTGGGGGAAGGCCCAAGAGACCCAGTACTTC.

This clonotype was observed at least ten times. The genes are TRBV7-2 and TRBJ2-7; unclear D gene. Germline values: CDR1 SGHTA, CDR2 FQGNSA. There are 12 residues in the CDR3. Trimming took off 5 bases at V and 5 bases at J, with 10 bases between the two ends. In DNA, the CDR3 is TGTGCCAGCAGCCCTTCAAGGAACGAGCAGTACTTC. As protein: CASSPSRNEQYF.

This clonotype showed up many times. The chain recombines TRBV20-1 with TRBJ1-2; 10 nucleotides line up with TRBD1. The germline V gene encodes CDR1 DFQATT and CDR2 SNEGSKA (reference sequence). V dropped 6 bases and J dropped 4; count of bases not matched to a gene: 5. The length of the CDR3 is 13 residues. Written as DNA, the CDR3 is TGCAGTGCGAGACAGGGGGCTTCCTATGGCTACACCTTC. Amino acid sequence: CSARQGASYGYTF.

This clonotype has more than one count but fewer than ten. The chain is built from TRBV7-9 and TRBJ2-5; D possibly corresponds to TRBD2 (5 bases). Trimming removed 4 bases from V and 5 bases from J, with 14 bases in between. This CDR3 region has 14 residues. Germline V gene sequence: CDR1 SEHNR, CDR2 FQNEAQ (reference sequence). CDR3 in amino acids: CASSSLGASETQYF. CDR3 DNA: TGTGCCAGCAGCTCCCTCGGAGCTAGCGAGACCCAGTACTTC.

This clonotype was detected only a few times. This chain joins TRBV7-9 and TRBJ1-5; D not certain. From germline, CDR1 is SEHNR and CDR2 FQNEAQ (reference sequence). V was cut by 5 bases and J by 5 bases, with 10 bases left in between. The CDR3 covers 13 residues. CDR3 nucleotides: TGTGCCAGCAGCCCGAGCGGGGATCAGCCCCAGCATTTT. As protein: CASSPSGDQPQHF.

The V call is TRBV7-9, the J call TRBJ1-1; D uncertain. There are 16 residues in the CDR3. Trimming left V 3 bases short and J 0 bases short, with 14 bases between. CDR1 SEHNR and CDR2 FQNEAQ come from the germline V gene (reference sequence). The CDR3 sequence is CASSLLGRTMNTEAFF. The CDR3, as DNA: TGTGCCAGCAGCTTGTTAGGCAGGACCATGAACACTGAAGCTTTCTTT.

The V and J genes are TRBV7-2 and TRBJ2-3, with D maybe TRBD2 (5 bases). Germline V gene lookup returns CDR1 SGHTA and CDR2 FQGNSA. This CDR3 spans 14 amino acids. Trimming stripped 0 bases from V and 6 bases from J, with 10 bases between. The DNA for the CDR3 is TGTGCCAGCAGCTTAGCTCCGGGGTACGATACGCAGTATTTT. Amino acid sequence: CASSLAPGYDTQYF.

CDR3 bases: TGTGCCACCAGCCCAGAACCCAGTCTGGAGCACGAGCAGTACTTC. This codes for CATSPEPSLEHEQYF. V is TRBV15 and J is TRBJ2-7; no clear D gene. The V and J ends lost 5 bases and 5 bases respectively, with 19 bases between them. CDR1 LNHNV and CDR2 YYDKDF come from the germline V gene (reference sequence). The CDR3 consists of 15 residues.